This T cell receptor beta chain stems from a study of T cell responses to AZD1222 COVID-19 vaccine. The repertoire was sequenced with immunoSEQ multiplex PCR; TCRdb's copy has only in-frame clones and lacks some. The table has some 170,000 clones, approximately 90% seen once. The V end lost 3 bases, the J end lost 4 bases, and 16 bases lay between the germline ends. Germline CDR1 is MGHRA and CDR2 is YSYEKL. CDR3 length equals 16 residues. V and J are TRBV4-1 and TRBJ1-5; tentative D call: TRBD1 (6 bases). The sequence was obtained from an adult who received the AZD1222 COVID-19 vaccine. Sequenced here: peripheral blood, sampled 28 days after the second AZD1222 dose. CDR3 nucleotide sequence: TGCGCCAGCAGCCAGCAGGGGCACGGCGAGAATCAGCCCCAGCATTTT. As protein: CASSQQGHGENQPQHF.